The 30 T cell receptor beta chains below all came from one sample that was sequenced in a study of T-cell reconstitution after alpha-beta-depleted transplantation in children. For TCRbeta, the library was prepared with unique molecular identifiers. Via MiXCR, TCRdb re-called the PCR reads, giving one row per CDR3 protein. The table has fewer than 150,000 distinct CDR3 sequences, roughly 9% seen once; the top ten hold around 24%. The sequencing here drew on PBMCs, mostly from graft donor cells, taken 180 days after TCRalphabeta/CD19-depleted stem cell transplant. These receptors were taken from a girl less than two years old who had a stem cell transplant for combined immunodeficiency, so the T cells may come from the graft donor.

This clonotype has only a few counts. The V and J genes are TRBV7-6 and TRBJ2-7; D perhaps matches TRBD1 (6 bases). Trimming took 2 bases from V and 0 from J, leaving 11 bases between them. Germline V gives CDR1 SGHVS, CDR2 FNYEAQ. The CDR3 is 15 residues long. Here the CDR3 reads CASSLRQESSYEQYF. CDR3 DNA sequence: TGTGCCAGCAGCTTACGACAGGAGAGCTCCTACGAGCAGTACTTC.

Ten or more counts support this clonotype. The chain joins TRBV5-1 to TRBJ2-7; D is uncertain. The CDR3 runs 14 residues. Germline lookup yields CDR1 SGHRS and CDR2 YFSETQ. The V and J ends lost 0 bases and 2 bases respectively, with 9 bases between them. The CDR3 DNA follows: TGCGCCAGCAGCTTGGCGGGCAGTACCTACGAGCAGTACTTC. It codes for CASSLAGSTYEQYF.

CDR3 nucleotides: TGTGCCAGCAGTTCACTAGCGGGAGGGACGTACGAGCAGTACTTC. It specifies CASSSLAGGTYEQYF. V and J are TRBV6-5 and TRBJ2-7; 13 bases are a match to TRBD2. Looked up from germline, CDR1 is MNHEY and CDR2 is SVGAGI. This CDR3 is built from 15 residues. The trim removed 4 bases at V and 4 bases at J, leaving 4 bases unmatched.

The chain couples TRBV20-1 to TRBJ2-5, with TRBD2 matching 7 bases. J gave up 5 bases and V 5 bases, and 14 bases lay outside the gene matches. CDR1 and CDR2 from the germline V gene are DFQATT and SNEGSKA (reference sequence). The CDR3 has 15 residues. CDR3 DNA sequence: TGCAGTGCTTCCATGGGGGGGAGGGTTCGGGAGACCCAGTACTTC. Its protein is CSASMGGRVRETQYF.

The rearrangement uses TRBV6-5 and TRBJ2-7; 7 bases are a match to TRBD1. Trimming took 2 bases from V and 9 from J; bases not matched to a gene: 1. Looked up from germline, CDR1 is MNHEY and CDR2 is SVGAGI. The CDR3 has 11 amino acids. The CDR3 sequence: CASSYGTAQYF. CDR3 DNA: TGTGCCAGCAGTTACGGGACAGCGCAGTACTTC.

This clonotype was detected only a few times. The J gene is TRBJ2-3, the V gene TRBV20-1; 14 bases are a match to TRBD2. The J segment lost 4 bases and the V segment lost 4 bases, leaving 16 bases of the junction unmatched. CDR3 length equals 19 residues. The germline V gene has CDR1 DFQATT and CDR2 SNEGSKA (reference sequence). In DNA form, the CDR3 reads TGCAGTGCTAAGGCCGGGACTAGCGGGAGCGGCTTCGTGGCAGATACGCAGTATTTT. Amino acid sequence: CSAKAGTSGSGFVADTQYF.

The rearrangement links TRBV5-1 to TRBJ2-7; D unclear. CDR3 length equals 16 residues. CDR1 and CDR2 (germline): SGHRS, YFSETQ. The V end was cut by 0 bases, the J end by 0 bases, with 13 bases between. The CDR3 coding sequence is TGCGCCAGCAGCTTGGAGTTGCAAGTTCTCTCCTACGAGCAGTACTTC. This translates into CASSLELQVLSYEQYF.

The table lists this clonotype with a few counts. The J gene is TRBJ2-3, the V gene TRBV5-1, with D possibly TRBD1 on 6 matching bases. Trimming cost V 7 bases and J 2 bases, with 14 bases left between them. The CDR3 has 14 amino acids. CDR1 and CDR2 (germline): SGHRS, YFSETQ. CDR3 residues: CASAWGRYTDTQYF. In nucleotides, the CDR3 is TGCGCCAGCGCTTGGGGGCGTTACACAGATACGCAGTATTTT.

This CDR3 is CASSNSHRHPRRSSYEQYF. The CDR3 region has the DNA TGTGCCAGCAGCAACTCCCACCGCCACCCGCGCCGTAGCTCCTACGAGCAGTACTTC. The chain recombines TRBV21-1 with TRBJ2-7; the table's D gene call, TRBD2, was not cross checked with the DNA. TRBV21-1 corresponds to a pseudogene. CDR3 length equals 19 residues.

This clonotype was observed a handful of times. The chain links TRBV7-6 to TRBJ2-7; possibly TRBD1 or TRBD2 for D (5 bases each). Germline assignment: CDR1 SGHVS and CDR2 FNYEAQ. The CDR3 totals 14 residues. V was shortened by 4 bases and J by 0 bases, with 10 bases between the two germline ends. For the CDR3, the DNA is TGTGCCAGCAGCTCGGGGCCGAGCTCCTACGAGCAGTACTTC. Protein sequence: CASSSGPSSYEQYF. Filled out from reference TRBV7-6 and TRBJ2-7, the complete variable domain reads GAGVSQSPRYKVTKRGQDVALRCDPISGHVSLYWYRQALGQGPEFLTYFNYEAQQDKSGLPNDRFSAERPEGSISTLTIQRTEQRDSAMYRCASSSGPSSYEQYFGPGTRLTVT.

This sequence joins TRBV20-1 and TRBJ1-2; D possibly corresponds to TRBD1 (5 bases). From germline, CDR1 is DFQATT and CDR2 SNEGSKA (reference sequence). Deletions cut 1 base from V and 6 bases from J, with 15 bases between. The CDR3 length is 14 residues. The CDR3 DNA follows: TGCAGTGCTAGAGTTCTCGGGGGGGATGATGGCTACACCTTC. Translating gives CSARVLGGDDGYTF.

The genes are TRBV5-6 and TRBJ1-4; D remains unclear. CDR1 is SGHDT and CDR2 is YYEEEE in the germline V gene. The CDR3 runs 14 residues. Trimming removed 5 bases from V and 6 bases from J, with 14 bases in between. The CDR3 DNA reads as TGTGCCAGCAGGGAAGGTGGCCGCGATGAAAAACTGTTTTTT. Its translation is CASREGGRDEKLFF.

CDR3 loop: CATSDLAGGPYNEQFF. For the CDR3, the DNA is TGTGCCACCAGTGATTTGGCGGGAGGGCCATACAATGAGCAGTTCTTC. The chain is built from TRBV24-1 and TRBJ2-1; 9 positions agree with TRBD2. After removal of 0 bases from V and 4 bases from J, the junction contained 3 bases not matched to a gene. There are 16 residues in the CDR3. In germline, CDR1 is KGHDR, CDR2 SFDVKD.

This clonotype showed up just a few times. The rearrangement links TRBV20-1 to TRBJ2-7, with D unresolved. The CDR3 totals 12 residues. Trimming took 6 bases from V and 0 from J, leaving 9 bases between them. Germline V gene data show CDR1 as DFQATT and CDR2 as SNEGSKA (reference sequence). The CDR3 bases are TGCAGTGCGCCCCTCAGCTCCTACGAGCAGTACTTC. It specifies CSAPLSSYEQYF.

This chain joins TRBV5-5 and TRBJ2-5, with TRBD1 as a possible D gene (5 bases). CDR1 SGHKS and CDR2 YYEKEE come from the germline V gene (reference sequence). V was trimmed by 0 bases and J by 10 bases, leaving 16 bases between them. This CDR3 comprises 14 residues. The CDR3 protein is CASSLAKGRVIQYF. Here the CDR3 DNA reads TGTGCCAGCAGCTTGGCCAAGGGCAGGGTCATCCAGTACTTC.

A note on this clonotype: This may be a read error, as it is one base from a much larger clone. CDR3: CASSLWDRGEQYF. The CDR3 DNA sequence: TGTGCCAGCAGCTTATGGGACAGGGGCGAGCAGTACTTC. This chain joins TRBV11-1 and TRBJ2-7; 10 nucleotides agree with TRBD1. The CDR3 is 13 residues long. The J segment lost 6 bases and the V segment lost 2 bases, leaving 1 base of the junction unmatched. Germline V gene sequence: CDR1 SGHAT, CDR2 FQDESV (reference sequence).

At least ten counts were recorded for this clonotype. This sequence joins TRBV12-3 or TRBV12-4 and TRBJ2-6; D not certain. The CDR3 consists of 12 residues. V was cut by 6 bases and J by 6 bases, with 6 bases left in between. CDR3 DNA: TGTGCCAGCAGCCTATCGGCCAACGTCCTGACTTTC. This gives the protein CASSLSANVLTF.

The chain joins TRBV20-1 to TRBJ2-2; 14 bases are a match to TRBD2. This CDR3 is built from 16 residues. The germline CDR1 and CDR2 sequences are DFQATT and SNEGSKA (reference sequence). The ends lost 3 bases at V and 8 bases at J; junction bases unmatched: 8. DNA of the CDR3: TGCAGTGCTAGGGGACTAGCGGGGGTGGGCGGTGGGGAGCTGTTTTTT. Protein: CSARGLAGVGGGELFF.

This chain links TRBV25-1 with TRBJ2-1, with D hard to call. Germline CDR1 is MGHDK and CDR2 is SYGVNS. CDR3 length equals 10 residues. Trimming stripped 6 bases from V and 5 bases from J, with 2 bases between. The CDR3 sequence: CASRDNEQFF. The CDR3 DNA is TGTGCCAGCAGGGACAATGAGCAGTTCTTC.

This clonotype has just a few counts. The V and J genes are TRBV20-1 and TRBJ2-4, with D perhaps matching TRBD2 (5 bases). Deletions cut 4 bases from V and 7 bases from J, with 17 bases between. The CDR3 runs 14 residues. Germline CDR1 DFQATT, CDR2 SNEGSKA (reference sequence). CDR3 amino acids: CSAIMWGESNIQYF. The CDR3 DNA reads TGCAGTGCTATAATGTGGGGAGAATCCAACATTCAGTACTTC.

There are many counts of this clonotype. The chain has TRBV24-1 and TRBJ2-7; TRBD1 agrees at 11 bases. After removal of 4 bases from V and 2 bases from J, the junction contained 3 bases not matched to a gene. CDR1 and CDR2 from the germline V gene are KGHDR and SFDVKD. The length of the CDR3 is 15 residues. The CDR3 loop reads CATSDPGQGAYEQYF. For the CDR3, the DNA is TGTGCCACCAGTGACCCGGGACAGGGGGCCTACGAGCAGTACTTC.

The rearrangement links TRBV5-4 to TRBJ1-1; 9 bases agree with TRBD1. CDR1 and CDR2 (germline): SGHNT, YYREEE (reference sequence). This CDR3 comprises 13 residues. V trimming: 4 bases; J trimming: 8 bases; junction bases outside the gene matches: 6. CDR3 sequence (DNA): TGTGCCAGCAGCCCCCGGACAGGGGAAGAAGCTTTCTTT. It specifies CASSPRTGEEAFF.

This chain uses TRBV29-1 with TRBJ2-1; maybe TRBD1 (5 bases). CDR1 is SQVTM, CDR2 ANQGSEA, per germline. V lost 5 bases to trimming and J lost 9 bases, with 8 bases between them. There are 10 residues in the CDR3. CDR3 sequence (DNA): TGCAGCGTTTCTAGGGGTGAGCAGTTCTTC. Translating gives CSVSRGEQFF.

In this sample, this clonotype turned up a few times. The V and J genes are TRBV12-3 or TRBV12-4 and TRBJ2-3; D is tentatively TRBD1 or TRBD2 (5 bases each). Deletions cut 6 bases from V and 6 bases from J, with 10 bases between. The CDR3 consists of 12 residues. The CDR3 nucleotides are TGTGCCAGCAGAAGGGGAGAGGATACGCAGTATTTT. Amino acid sequence: CASRRGEDTQYF.

This clonotype was counted at least ten times. This chain joins TRBV20-1 and TRBJ2-7; 10 bases map to TRBD2. Germline-derived CDR1 and CDR2 are DFQATT and SNEGSKA (reference sequence). This CDR3 contains 15 residues. V dropped 0 bases and J dropped 3; count of bases not matched to a gene: 5. The CDR3 loop is CSARDPSGSIYEQYF. The DNA for the CDR3 is TGCAGTGCTAGAGACCCTAGCGGGAGTATCTACGAGCAGTACTTC.

This clonotype has ten or more counts. Here the CDR3 reads CATSREGGYEQYF. CDR3 sequence (DNA): TGTGCCACCAGCAGAGAGGGCGGCTACGAGCAGTACTTC. The J gene is TRBJ2-7, the V gene TRBV15; D gene unclear. CDR1 and CDR2 from the germline V gene are LNHNV and YYDKDF (reference sequence). Trimming left V 0 bases short and J 3 bases short, with 6 bases between. The CDR3 is 13 amino acids. Full variable domain (remainder filled in from reference TRBV15 and TRBJ2-7): DAMVIQNPRYQVTQFGKPVTLSCSQTLNHNVMYWYQQKSSQAPKLLFHYYDKDFNNEADTPDNFQSRRPNTSFCFLDIRSPGLGDTAMYLCATSREGGYEQYFGPGTRLTVT.

Only a few counts were recorded for this clonotype. The chain combines TRBV30 with TRBJ2-2; TRBD1 agrees at 9 bases. Germline-derived CDR1 and CDR2 are GTSNPN and SVGIG (reference sequence). V lost 3 bases to trimming and J lost 6 bases; unmatched junction nucleotides: 5. The CDR3 sequence is 14 residues long. CDR3 amino acids: CAWSGTGLAGELFF. In DNA form, the CDR3 reads TGTGCCTGGAGCGGGACAGGGTTGGCCGGGGAGCTGTTTTTT.

The chain combines TRBV5-1 with TRBJ1-2; tentatively, D is TRBD1 (6 bases). Trimming removed 6 bases at V and 2 bases at J, with 20 bases between. The CDR3 extends over 16 amino acids. Germline V gene sequence: CDR1 SGHRS, CDR2 YFSETQ. The CDR3: CASTQPEGGRNYGYTF. The DNA for the CDR3 is TGCGCCAGCACCCAACCGGAGGGGGGGAGAAACTATGGCTACACCTTC.

This clonotype was detected a few times. V and J are TRBV29-1 and TRBJ1-2, with a weak D call TRBD1 (5 bases). The V and J ends lost 6 bases and 2 bases respectively, with 7 bases between them. The germline CDR1 and CDR2 sequences are SQVTM and ANQGSEA. CDR3 length: 11 amino acids. The CDR3: CSVDRNYGYTF. CDR3 coding DNA: TGCAGCGTCGACAGAAACTATGGCTACACCTTC.

In this sample, this clonotype turned up a few times. The chain links TRBV10-3 to TRBJ2-7; D possibly corresponds to TRBD1 (5 bases). The CDR3 has 11 amino acids. In germline, CDR1 is ENHRY, CDR2 SYGVKD. Trimming took 8 bases from V and 4 from J, leaving 9 bases between them. In DNA form, the CDR3 reads TGTGCCATCGCAGCAGGGTACGAGCAGTACTTC. Translated: CAIAAGYEQYF.